A selection of T cell receptor beta chains follows, all from one sample in a study of blood T cell repertoires in COVID-19. The method was immunoSEQ multiplex PCR; TCRdb's version includes in-frame clones alone and lacks a portion of them. Here the sample spans a few hundred thousand clones, 70% to 90% being singletons. The sequenced sample was PBMCs or T cells enriched from blood (not recorded which). The source is a woman between 50 and 59 years old who had been exposed to COVID-19. Each CDR3 is given with its conserved first and last residue. The D gene is left open where the match is weak. The size entry is marked missing in some rows and otherwise reads once, few, many or a size class.

D	size	V	J	DNA	CDR3
TRBD2	.	TRBV5-4	TRBJ2-1	TGTGCCAGCAGCTTACCGGGACTAGCGGACAATGAGCAGTTCTTC	CASSLPGLADNEQFF
.	.	TRBV15	TRBJ1-4	TGTGCCACCAGCGACCGGCGGAATGAAAAACTGTTTTTT	CATSDRRNEKLFF
.	.	TRBV11-2	TRBJ2-7	TGTGCCAGCAGACAGCTTTACGAGCAGTACTTC	CASRQLYEQYF
TRBD1	.	TRBV6-5	TRBJ2-7	TGTGCCAGCAGACGGACAGGGGGTCTTTACGAGCAGTACTTC	CASRRTGGLYEQYF
.	.	TRBV2	TRBJ1-5	TGTGCCAGCAGTGACCGGCTCGAGGGTCAGCCCCAGCATTTT	CASSDRLEGQPQHF
.	.	TRBV5-1	TRBJ1-2	TGCGCCAGCAGCCAAGAAGGTTTGGGGGGTTATGGCTACACCTTC	CASSQEGLGGYGYTF
.	few	TRBV5-1	TRBJ2-5	TGCGCCAGCAGCCTAGACCGTGAAGTAAGGACCCAGTACTTC	CASSLDREVRTQYF
TRBD1	.	TRBV28	TRBJ1-2	TGTGCCAGCAGTTTACCGAACAGGGGGGGAATGGGTGGCTACACCTTC	CASSLPNRGGMGGYTF
.	.	TRBV20-1	TRBJ1-5	TGCAGTGCTAGTAAGCAGGGAACGCGCAATCAGCCCCAGCATTTT	CSASKQGTRNQPQHF
TRBD1	.	TRBV24-1	TRBJ2-5	TGTGCCACCAGTGATTCCCGGGGCGGGACAGGGAGGTTGCGAGAGACCCAGTACTTC	CATSDSRGGTGRLRETQYF
TRBD1	.	TRBV9	TRBJ2-1	TGTGCCAGCAGCGGCGACGGGACAGGGTACAATGAGCAGTTCTTC	CASSGDGTGYNEQFF
TRBD1	.	TRBV10-3	TRBJ2-3	TGTGCCACCGACACCCAGGGGGCAGATACGCAGTATTTT	CATDTQGADTQYF
TRBD1	.	TRBV2	TRBJ2-3	TGTGCCAGCAGAGAGGACAGGGTGACGCAGTATTTT	CASREDRVTQYF
.	.	TRBV30	TRBJ2-7	TGTGCCTGGAGTGTAACAGTCCTCGAGCAGTACTTC	CAWSVTVLEQYF
.	.	TRBV7-2	TRBJ2-7	TGTGCCAGCACCCCCCAGATGGTATCCTACGAGCAGTACTTC	CASTPQMVSYEQYF
.	.	TRBV10-2	TRBJ1-5	TGCGCCAGCAGTGACATCGAACAGGGCAGTCAGCCCCAGCATTTT	CASSDIEQGSQPQHF
.	.	TRBV5-1	TRBJ1-6	TGCGCCAGCAGCCCCGGATGGGCTTTGAATTCACCCCTCCACTTT	CASSPGWALNSPLHF
TRBD1	.	TRBV7-2	TRBJ1-1	TGTGCCAGCAGCTTTTCGTCTGACAGGGCACGAGCTTTCTTT	CASSFSSDRARAFF
.	.	TRBV28	TRBJ1-4	TGTGCCAGCAGGCGATTTGAAAAACTGTTTTTT	CASRRFEKLFF
TRBD2	few	TRBV7-8	TRBJ2-6	TGTGCCAGCAGCTTACGGGAGGCGTCCAACGTCCTGACTTTC	CASSLREASNVLTF
TRBD2	.	TRBV6-2/TRBV6-3	TRBJ2-1	TGTGCCAGCAGTTACTCCGGGGCTAGCGGAAATCCCTCCTACAATGAGCAGTTCTTC	CASSYSGASGNPSYNEQFF
TRBD1	.	TRBV7-2	TRBJ2-7	TGTGCCAGCAGCTTAGGTATCGACAGGGGGTCTGGCGAGCAGTACTTC	CASSLGIDRGSGEQYF
.	.	TRBV9	TRBJ2-5	TGTGCCAGCAGCCCTAGGGGGGGGTCCCTCGGAGAGACCCAGTACTTC	CASSPRGGSLGETQYF
.	.	TRBV10-3	TRBJ1-3	TGTGCCACAGTACAGGGCTCTGGAAACACCATATATTTT	CATVQGSGNTIYF
TRBD2	.	TRBV9	TRBJ2-1	TGTGCCAGCAGCGGCCGGGGAGGGAATGAGCAGTTCTTC	CASSGRGGNEQFF
TRBD1	.	TRBV7-8	TRBJ1-1	TGTGCCAGCAGAGGACAGGGTGGGAACACTGAAGCTTTCTTT	CASRGQGGNTEAFF
TRBD1	.	TRBV27	TRBJ1-1	TGTGCCAGCAGTCAAGGGACAGCTCCGATGAACACTGAAGCTTTCTTT	CASSQGTAPMNTEAFF
.	.	TRBV28	TRBJ2-7	TGTGCCAGCAGTTTCGACAGAAGTTCGCGGTACTTC	CASSFDRSSRYF
.	.	TRBV7-6	TRBJ2-1	TGTGCCAGCAGCTTTAACCCAGGCTATGAGCAGTTCTTC	CASSFNPGYEQFF
.	.	TRBV11-3	TRBJ2-1	TGTGCCAGCAGTCAATCCGGACAGCGAGAGCAGTTCTTC	CASSQSGQREQFF
.	.	TRBV10-3	TRBJ2-3	TGTGCCACTTCGACAGCGCAAACAGATACGCAGTATTTT	CATSTAQTDTQYF
.	.	TRBV29-1	TRBJ1-2	TGCAGCGTGGGACTAAGACAGGATGGCTACACCTTC	CSVGLRQDGYTF
.	.	TRBV10-1	TRBJ2-5	TGCGCCAGCAGTGATAGGGGCGGTCCCCAAGAGACCCAGTACTTC	CASSDRGGPQETQYF
.	.	TRBV5-1	TRBJ1-6	TGCGCCAGCAGCTTGGGAACAGCAACTTATAATTCACCCCTCCACTTT	CASSLGTATYNSPLHF
TRBD2	.	TRBV19	TRBJ2-5	TGTGCCAGTAGTAAGACGGCTAGCGGGGGACGAGTGGAGACCCAGTACTTC	CASSKTASGGRVETQYF
TRBD1	.	TRBV5-5	TRBJ2-2	TGTGCCAGCAGCTTGGGGGCAGGGGGAAGCGTAGTAACCGGGGAGCTGTTTTTT	CASSLGAGGSVVTGELFF
TRBD1	.	TRBV11-2	TRBJ2-7	TGTGCCAGCAGGATAAGGGACAGGGACCCTTTGGAGCAGTACTTC	CASRIRDRDPLEQYF
TRBD1	.	TRBV3-1/TRBV3-2	TRBJ2-2	TGTGCCAGCAGCCAACGGACAGGGTTGTCCGGGGAGCTGTTTTTT	CASSQRTGLSGELFF
.	.	TRBV13	TRBJ2-3	TGTGCCAGCAGAGGAGGGCGAAGCACAGATACGCAGTATTTT	CASRGGRSTDTQYF
TRBD1	.	TRBV27	TRBJ1-5	TGTGCCAGCAGCTGGACAGGGATCGATCAGCCCCAGCATTTT	CASSWTGIDQPQHF
TRBD1	.	TRBV28	TRBJ1-4	TGTGCCAGCAGCCCTGACAGGGTTTGGCGCGATGAAAAACTGTTTTTT	CASSPDRVWRDEKLFF
TRBD1	.	TRBV9	TRBJ2-1	TGTGCCAGCAGCGCCCGCCAAGGGACAGGGGGAATCGATGAGCAGTTCTTC	CASSARQGTGGIDEQFF
.	.	TRBV6-5	TRBJ1-1	TGTGCCAGCAGGGGGCATGGGAACACTGAAGCTTTCTTT	CASRGHGNTEAFF
.	.	TRBV6-2/TRBV6-3	TRBJ1-2	TGTGCCAGCAGTCCGCGACAGCAACACTATGGCTACACCTTC	CASSPRQQHYGYTF
.	.	TRBV19	TRBJ2-5	TGTGCCACTAGCAGCCGGAGCACCGGAGGGGAGACCCAGTACTTC	CATSSRSTGGETQYF
TRBD2	.	TRBV2	TRBJ2-1	TGTGCCAGCAGTGAGACTAGCGGGGGGGCCCTCTACAATGAGCAGTTCTTC	CASSETSGGALYNEQFF
.	.	TRBV6-4	TRBJ2-1	TGTGCCAGCAGTGTTAACAGGGAAGAAGGGCAGTTCTTC	CASSVNREEGQFF